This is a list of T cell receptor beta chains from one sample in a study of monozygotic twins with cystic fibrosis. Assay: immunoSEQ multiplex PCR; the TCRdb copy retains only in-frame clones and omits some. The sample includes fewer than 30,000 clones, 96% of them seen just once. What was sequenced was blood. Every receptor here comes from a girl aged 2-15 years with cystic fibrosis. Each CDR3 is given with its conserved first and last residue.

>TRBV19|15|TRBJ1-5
CASSINSRINQPQHF
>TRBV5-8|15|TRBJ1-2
CASSSNRGATYGYTF
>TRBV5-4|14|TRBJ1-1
CASSLEFDTTEAFF
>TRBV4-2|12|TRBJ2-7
CASSQEGGEQYF
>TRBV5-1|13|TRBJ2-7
CASSLGTKREQYF
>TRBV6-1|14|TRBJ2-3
CASSERQSTDTQYF
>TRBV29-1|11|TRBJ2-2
CSVARTGELFF
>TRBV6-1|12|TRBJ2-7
CASSRDYYEQYF
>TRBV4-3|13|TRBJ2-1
CASSRVPGSEQFF
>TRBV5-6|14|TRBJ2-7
CASSQTGDPYEQYF
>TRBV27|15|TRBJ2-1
CASSLEALGRNEQFF
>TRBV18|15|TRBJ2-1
CASSPSTGSYNEQFF
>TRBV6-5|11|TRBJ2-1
CASRLADEQFF
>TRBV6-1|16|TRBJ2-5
CASSEWTSRGQETQYF
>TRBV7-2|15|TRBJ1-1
CASSPWTGSFTEAFF
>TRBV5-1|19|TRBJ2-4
CASSLGPRGTGGGKNIQYF
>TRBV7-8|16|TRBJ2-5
CASGLLLAEGGETQYF
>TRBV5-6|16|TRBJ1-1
CASSFLTYGMNTEAFF
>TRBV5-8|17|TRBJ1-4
CASSEKRRLATNEKLFF
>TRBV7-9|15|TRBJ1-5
CASSSQGAGYQPQHF
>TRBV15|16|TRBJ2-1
CATSRGPDTPYNEQFF
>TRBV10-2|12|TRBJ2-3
CASSEQLITQYF
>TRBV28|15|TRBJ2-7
CASSVLAELSYEQYF